This TCR beta chain was sequenced for a study of T cell responses to AZD1222 COVID-19 vaccine (dated by TCRdb to the early 2020s). A note on the overall study: Because spike-specific TCR depth and breadth did not differ between the two schedules, AZD1222 recipients who got a second dose at roughly 4 weeks were pooled with those who got a second dose at roughly 12 weeks. Trial participants were enrolled into age subgroups of 18-55, 56-69 and 70-plus years, which contained roughly 140, 27 and 60 TCR-sequenced participants, respectively. A total of approximately 240 trial participants underwent TCR sequencing, of whom 200 to 220 received two doses of AZD1222 and some 26 received two doses of the MenACWY control vaccine.

On the study overall, not on this receptor specifically: Because no day 14 peak-response samples were available, the repertoires could be characterized only after the peak T cell response. Nearly half of unique spike-specific TCRs reportedly recognized epitopes outside regions mutated in the B.1.351 and B.1.1.7 variants. In the small 56-69-year group, the increase in depth fell short of significance, most likely because of low power. Participants were mostly white British and included more females than males, and it was suggested by the authors that clonal diversity may have been underestimated. Conclusions about previously exposed vaccinees are limited because only six or seven AZD1222 recipients were SARS-CoV-2 seropositive at baseline. After two AZD1222 doses, spike-specific TCR breadth and depth were significantly higher than at day 0 and than in MenACWY recipients. Vaccine-associated CD4 TCRs spanned the whole spike protein, with dominant responses in regions 160-218 and 743-854.

The CDR3 regions of human TCRbeta chains were subjected to immunosequencing. The authors processed their data as follows. TCRs in the repertoires were matched against a reference library of SARS-CoV-2-specific TCRs that had been generated with the MIRA antigen-specificity platform. Breadth was defined as the fraction of unique TCRs that were SARS-CoV-2-associated. Depth was defined as the fraction of total T cells that were SARS-CoV-2-associated. Using the MIRA data, each spike-specific TCR was mapped to the spike region that the TCR reacts to and placed in a CD4 or CD8 class. Log10-transformed breadth and depth values were compared by one-way ANOVA with Sidak's multiple comparisons tests. In TCRdb, the immuneACCESS table is reduced to in-frame sequences with V and J assigned. These tables do not hold every clone; where another copy was compared, an unresolved V gene accounts for under half, and the others remain unexplained. For V, J and clone size, that table is used; D and trimming come from the DNA. Counted in this sample were roughly 100,000 clones; around 90% of them appeared once. Together, the top ten hold 20% to 25% of the sample.

Reading the label with the study, this specimen's time point is: baseline before first vaccination. Vaccinee samples came from UK trials COV001 and COV002, including a single-blind randomized controlled phase 2/3 trial of AZD1222 (ChAdOx1 nCoV-19) in healthy adults. Trial participant PBMC samples were collected at day 0 and day 28 after the second dose for TCRbeta chain sequencing. Taken from the germline V gene, the CDR1 and CDR2 loops are KGHDR and SFDVKD. V has 7 bases trimmed and J has 1 base trimmed; junction bases matching no gene number 4. From its cysteine to its phenylalanine, the CDR3 spans 15 amino acids. Only CDR3 DNA remains: 45 bases, in frame from the first base. On this clone: This receptor's antigen is unknown. Qualities for individual bases were not recorded, and no much larger clone is one base off.

The TCR sequence derives from an adult in good health. Specimen: peripheral blood, collected on day 0 of AZD1222 vaccination. The chain employs TRBV24-1 and TRBJ2-3, with TRBD2 matching 10 junction bases. The bases are TGTGCCACCAGCCTAGCGGGAGAAGGCACAGATACGCAGTATTTT. This translates into CATSLAGEGTDTQYF.